The next 10 T cell receptor beta chains were all read from a single sample in a study of identical twins. TCRdb re-called the 5' RACE reads with MiXCR, one entry per CDR3 protein. The sample lists more than 400,000 distinct CDR3 sequences, around 15% occurring once. The same sample was also studied in work on yellow fever vaccine responses in identical twins.

Material: CD4+ T cells sorted from blood. All receptors come from a woman in her late teens or twenties in good health.

The V call is TRBV12-3 or TRBV12-4, the J call TRBJ2-1; 8 bases map to TRBD2. The CDR3 has 18 amino acids. The V and J ends lost 4 bases and 0 bases, in that order; junction bases with no gene match: 11. The CDR3 protein is CASSWGGASGSSYNEQFF. CDR3 nucleotides: TGTGCCAGCAGTTGGGGGGGGGCGAGCGGGAGCTCCTACAATGAGCAGTTCTTC.

The chain is built from TRBV7-6 and TRBJ2-5, with 9 bases aligning to TRBD1. Per germline, CDR1 SGHVS and CDR2 FNYEAQ. The CDR3 has 16 residues. V lost 2 bases to trimming and J lost 4 bases; unmatched junction nucleotides: 8. The CDR3 here is CASSLFSGTGIETQYF. As DNA, the CDR3 is TGTGCCAGCAGCTTATTTTCTGGGACAGGGATAGAGACCCAGTACTTC.

This clonotype was picked up a small number of times. CDR3 DNA: TGTGCCAGCAGCACTGGGGACACGAACACCGGGGAGCTGTTTTTT. It translates to CASSTGDTNTGELFF. This chain joins TRBV9 and TRBJ2-2; TRBD1 might be the D (6 bases). Germline-derived CDR1 and CDR2 are SGDLS and YYNGEE. There are 15 residues in the CDR3. Trimming removed 4 bases from V and 0 bases from J, with 10 bases in between.

The gene calls are TRBV6-5 and TRBJ2-1; no reliable D call. The germline V gene encodes CDR1 MNHEY and CDR2 SVGAGI. V was clipped by 0 bases and J by 10 bases, with 19 bases between them. The CDR3 runs 16 residues. The CDR3 protein is CASSYSATSDGYEQFF. The CDR3 DNA reads as TGTGCCAGCAGTTACTCGGCCACCTCAGACGGGTACGAGCAGTTCTTC.

This chain links TRBV12-3 or TRBV12-4 with TRBJ2-5, with 11 bases fitting TRBD2. CDR3 length equals 15 residues. J gave up 4 bases and V 1 base, and 2 bases lay outside the gene matches. The CDR3 DNA reads as TGTGCCAGCAGTTTAGGGCTAGCGGGGGGAGAGACCCAGTACTTC. Amino acids: CASSLGLAGGETQYF.

In this sample, this clonotype turned up a few times. The chain couples TRBV9 to TRBJ2-3, with D unclear. In germline, CDR1 is SGDLS, CDR2 YYNGEE. V shed 4 bases and J shed 2 bases, with 14 bases lying between them. The CDR3 has 15 residues. The CDR3 DNA is TGTGCCAGCAGCCCTCTGACAACCTACACAGATACGCAGTATTTT. It codes for CASSPLTTYTDTQYF.

The J gene is TRBJ2-1, the V gene TRBV10-3; 7 bases align to TRBD2. Trimming at V came to 10 bases and at J to 5 bases, leaving 2 bases not matched to a gene. From germline, CDR1 is ENHRY and CDR2 SYGVKD. CDR3 length equals 11 residues. The CDR3 sequence: CASREDNEQFF. In DNA form, the CDR3 reads TGTGCCAGCCGGGAGGACAATGAGCAGTTCTTC.

This clonotype showed up just a few times. The chain employs TRBV5-1 and TRBJ2-1, with 8 bases lining up with TRBD1. V lost 4 bases, J lost 6 bases, and 9 bases stayed unmatched. CDR1 and CDR2 from the germline V gene are SGHRS and YFSETQ. This CDR3 has 15 amino acids. The CDR3 coding sequence is TGCGCCAGCAGCCCAGGGGACAGGCGACGCAATGAGCAGTTCTTC. Translating gives CASSPGDRRRNEQFF. Together with reference TRBV5-1 and TRBJ2-1, the CDR3 gives the full variable domain: KAGVTQTPRYLIKTRGQQVTLSCSPISGHRSVSWYQQTPGQGLQFLFEYFSETQRNKGNFPGRFSGRQFSNSRSEMNVSTLELGDSALYLCASSPGDRRRNEQFFGPGTRLTVL.

This clonotype was seen more than once but under ten times. The genes are TRBV29-1 and TRBJ2-1, with D perhaps TRBD1 or TRBD2 (5 bases each). The CDR3 runs to 15 residues. CDR1 and CDR2 (germline): SQVTM, ANQGSEA. V gave up 5 bases and J gave up 3 bases, with 17 bases separating them. CDR3 DNA sequence: TGCAGCGTTTCATCGGGATGGGGGATCTACAATGAGCAGTTCTTC. Encoded protein: CSVSSGWGIYNEQFF.

The chain employs TRBV19 and TRBJ2-2; 9 nucleotides line up with TRBD2. Germline assignment: CDR1 LNHDA and CDR2 SQIVND (reference sequence). J gave up 6 bases and V 5 bases, and 4 bases lay outside the gene matches. The CDR3 is 14 residues long. The CDR3 DNA is TGTGCCAGTAGTCCGGAGCGGGAGGCCGGGGAGCTGTTTTTT. Protein product: CASSPEREAGELFF.